The entry that follows covers one T cell receptor beta chain sequence. Profiled with immunoSEQ multiplex PCR; TCRdb holds only in-frame clones, not every one. The table has roughly 14,000 clones, roughly 87% seen once. Germline CDR1 GTSNPN, CDR2 SVGIG (reference sequence). Germline trimming cut 3 bases from V and 7 bases from J; bases unmatched to any gene: 15. This CDR3 region has 16 residues. The data stem from a study of chemoradiotherapy in HPV16-positive cancers. Study context: Functional T-cell assays on a couple of HPV16-positive patients' cells defined candidate HPV-specific clones and common TCR motifs.

The sample consisted of tumor tissue, taken from a patient who underwent chemoradiotherapy. This rearrangement joins TRBV30 to TRBJ1-3, with TRBD1 matching over 7 bases. The TCR comes from a human donor with HPV-associated anogenital cancer. The CDR3 is CAWSGDSLIVGNTIYF. The DNA of the CDR3 is TGTGCCTGGAGCGGGGACAGCCTAATAGTTGGGAACACCATATATTTT. Based on the CDR3 plus reference TRBV30 and TRBJ1-3, the full variable domain is SQTIHQWPATLVQPVGSPLSLECTVEGTSNPNLYWYRQAAGRGLQLLFYSVGIGQISSEVPQNLSASRPQDRQFILSSKKLLLSDSGFYLCAWSGDSLIVGNTIYFGEGSWLTVV.